The 26 T cell receptor beta chains listed next were all sequenced from one sample in a study of cytomegalovirus exposure and HLA in healthy donors. The PCR was carried out with 60 Vbeta primers and 13 Jbeta primers. Only in-frame clones appear in the TCRdb table, and some are missing; sequencing was by immunoSEQ multiplex PCR. In the table there are some 190,000 clones, around 67% of which are singletons. Sample: PBMCs. Receptors were obtained from a woman under 40 in good health and CMV-seropositive.

The V gene is TRBV6-1, the J gene TRBJ2-5; 7 bases map to TRBD1. CDR3 size: 13 residues. Looked up from germline, CDR1 is MNHNS and CDR2 is SASEGT. With V trimmed by 7 bases and J by 3 bases, 5 bases remained unmatched. In nucleotides, the CDR3 is TGTGCCAGCACCCGGGACAGTAAAGAGACCCAGTACTTC. Amino acids: CASTRDSKETQYF.

The chain is built from TRBV5-1 and TRBJ1-2, with 9 bases lining up with TRBD1. Germline CDR1 reads SGHRS; CDR2 reads YFSETQ. V lost 4 bases to trimming and J lost 7 bases; unmatched junction nucleotides: 17. The CDR3 consists of 17 residues. CDR3 DNA: TGCGCCAGCAGCCCAGCCGTCACCGGGACAGGGTCGAGTGGCTACACCTTC. Residues: CASSPAVTGTGSSGYTF.

There are a few counts of this clone. V is TRBV4-2 and J is TRBJ2-7; 8 nucleotides align to TRBD2. The CDR3 runs 16 residues. The junction had 9 bases not matched to a gene; V was cut back by 1 base and J by 4 bases. The germline V gene encodes CDR1 LGHNA and CDR2 YNFKEQ. The CDR3 DNA is TGTGCCAGCAGCCAAGCGGTAGCGGGATTTGTGTACGAGCAGTACTTC. This codes for CASSQAVAGFVYEQYF.

The CDR3 region has the DNA TGCGCCAGCAGCTTCTTTAGCGGGAGAGGGGGTAAATACAATGAGCAGTTCTTC. This encodes CASSFFSGRGGKYNEQFF. The chain employs TRBV5-1 and TRBJ2-1; TRBD2 aligns across 9 bases. The length of the CDR3 is 18 residues. The V segment lost 2 bases and the J segment 4 bases; nucleotides outside the gene matches: 13. The germline CDR1 and CDR2 sequences are SGHRS and YFSETQ. Using reference TRBV5-1 and TRBJ2-1 for the parts outside the CDR3, the full variable domain is KAGVTQTPRYLIKTRGQQVTLSCSPISGHRSVSWYQQTPGQGLQFLFEYFSETQRNKGNFPGRFSGRQFSNSRSEMNVSTLELGDSALYLCASSFFSGRGGKYNEQFFGPGTRLTVL.

The chain combines TRBV7-9 with TRBJ2-2; TRBD1 aligns across 9 bases. CDR3 length: 16 amino acids. Trimming at V came to 5 bases and at J to 4 bases, leaving 8 bases not matched to a gene. Germline CDR1 and CDR2: SEHNR and FQNEAQ (reference sequence). CDR3 in amino acids: CASSRDRVESTGELFF. DNA for the CDR3: TGTGCCAGCAGCCGGGACAGGGTCGAGAGCACCGGGGAGCTGTTTTTT.

With regard to this clone: In the same sample, other DNA sequences code for this CDR3. The chain uses TRBV27 and TRBJ1-2; possible D gene TRBD1, 6 bases. The length of the CDR3 is 13 residues. V was pared by 5 bases and J by 2 bases, with 9 bases between. Germline V gene data show CDR1 as MNHEY and CDR2 as SMNVEV (reference sequence). In nucleotides, the CDR3 is TGTGCCAGCAGTCTACAGGGCAACTATGGCTACACCTTC. This codes for CASSLQGNYGYTF.

A few counts support this clone. The CDR3 DNA reads as TGTGCCAGCAGCTCCCCCCGCGGGTTAGAAAGAGAGACCCAGTACTTC. Translated, it gives CASSSPRGLERETQYF. The J gene is TRBJ2-5, the V gene TRBV7-9, with D possibly matching TRBD2 (5 bases). Trimming stripped 4 bases from V and 4 bases from J, with 19 bases between. CDR3 length equals 16 residues. The V gene's germline CDR1 is SEHNR and CDR2 FQNEAQ (reference sequence).

The chain has TRBV5-1 and TRBJ2-7; D gene ambiguous. The CDR3 spans 12 residues. CDR1 and CDR2 (germline): SGHRS, YFSETQ. The CDR3 DNA reads as TGCCCGTCGCAGGATAGCTCCTACGAGCAGTACTTC. This translates into CPSQDSSYEQYF.

This clone was seen only a few times. The chain couples TRBV14 to TRBJ2-3; tentative D call: TRBD2 (6 bases). The V gene's germline CDR1 is SGHDN and CDR2 FVKESK. Trimming shortened V by 3 bases and J by 2 bases, and 15 bases separated the two germline ends. The CDR3 runs 16 residues. The CDR3, as DNA: TGTGCCAGCAGCCATGCACTAGCAGCAGTCACAGATACGCAGTATTTT. Its protein is CASSHALAAVTDTQYF.

This clone has only a few counts. In DNA, the CDR3 is TGTGCCAGCAGCCCCGGGACATACCCGACCTCACCCCTCCACTTT. As protein: CASSPGTYPTSPLHF. This chain connects TRBV27 to TRBJ1-6; weak D call: TRBD1 (6 bases). The CDR3 length is 15 residues. Germline V gene sequence: CDR1 MNHEY, CDR2 SMNVEV (reference sequence). Deletions cut 6 bases from V and 10 bases from J, with 19 bases between.

CDR3 DNA sequence: TGCGCCAGCAGCTTGGGTTTGGGACAGGTGAACACCGGGGAGCTGTTTTTT. As protein: CASSLGLGQVNTGELFF. The chain couples TRBV5-1 to TRBJ2-2; 8 bases are shared with TRBD1. Germline assignment: CDR1 SGHRS and CDR2 YFSETQ. The CDR3 contains 17 residues. Unmatched junction bases numbered 5, after V lost 0 bases and J lost 1 base.

The chain uses TRBV19 and TRBJ2-7; 10 positions match TRBD2. V was clipped by 2 bases and J by 7 bases; unmatched bases: 8. The length of the CDR3 is 15 residues. From germline, CDR1 is LNHDA and CDR2 SQIVND (reference sequence). CDR3 in amino acids: CASSILLAGAGEQYF. CDR3 DNA sequence: TGTGCCAGTAGTATATTGCTAGCGGGAGCCGGAGAGCAGTACTTC.

This clone has just one count. J is TRBJ2-1 and V is TRBV6-1; no clear D. This CDR3 contains 13 residues. CDR1 and CDR2 from the germline V gene are MNHNS and SASEGT. The V gene lost 3 bases and the J gene lost 8 bases, with 11 bases spanning the gap. CDR3 amino acids: CASSDGEVDEQFF. The CDR3 DNA reads as TGTGCCAGCAGTGACGGCGAGGTGGATGAGCAGTTCTTC.

The table lists this clone with a few counts. V gene TRBV28 combines with J gene TRBJ1-3; D may be TRBD1 (5 bases). The CDR3 runs to 13 residues. V shed 5 bases and J shed 3 bases, with 8 bases lying between them. The germline V gene encodes CDR1 MDHEN and CDR2 SYDVKM. The CDR3 spells CASSRQGGNTIYF. The CDR3, as DNA: TGTGCCAGCAGTCGGCAGGGTGGAAACACCATATATTTT. The full variable domain, in which reference TRBV28 and TRBJ1-3 provide the parts outside the CDR3, is DVKVTQSSRYLVKRTGEKVFLECVQDMDHENMFWYRQDPGLGLRLIYFSYDVKMKEKGDIPEGYSVSREKKERFSLILESASTNQTSMYLCASSRQGGNTIYFGEGSWLTVV.

This chain joins TRBV2 and TRBJ1-1; 8 bases are a match to TRBD1. V lost 4 bases to trimming and J lost 3 bases; unmatched junction nucleotides: 1. Looked up from germline, CDR1 is SNHLY and CDR2 is FYNNEI. The CDR3 consists of 13 residues. The CDR3 sequence: CASSATGDTEAFF. In DNA, the CDR3 is TGTGCCAGCAGTGCGACAGGGGACACTGAAGCTTTCTTT.

The V and J genes are TRBV4-1 and TRBJ1-5; 7 bases are a match to TRBD1. Germline CDR1 is MGHRA and CDR2 is YSYEKL. The CDR3 covers 14 residues. Trimming cost V 6 bases and J 4 bases; bases outside gene matches: 6. CDR3 region: CASSKGAGNQPQHF. The CDR3 coding sequence is TGCGCCAGCAGTAAGGGGGCGGGTAATCAGCCCCAGCATTTT.

CDR3 loop: CASSESTVGAQYF. The CDR3, as DNA: TGTGCCAGCAGTGAAAGTACTGTCGGGGCGCAGTATTTT. V and J are TRBV6-1 and TRBJ2-3, with a tentative D call TRBD2 (5 bases). Germline assignment: CDR1 MNHNS and CDR2 SASEGT. With 2 bases removed from V and 10 bases from J, the gap between germline ends came to 13 bases. This CDR3 contains 13 residues.

This clone was counted only a few times. The chain links TRBV6-1 to TRBJ2-5; D perhaps matches TRBD2 (6 bases). This CDR3 contains 15 residues. V lost 2 bases, J lost 11 bases, and 21 bases lay in between. Per the germline V gene, CDR1 is MNHNS and CDR2 is SASEGT. The CDR3 is CASSETSRVSGEQYF. The CDR3 DNA reads as TGTGCCAGCAGTGAAACCTCCAGGGTGTCGGGGGAGCAGTACTTC.

The chain links TRBV5-1 to TRBJ1-1; D is unresolved. The V gene's germline CDR1 is SGHRS and CDR2 YFSETQ. The CDR3 runs 13 residues. V lost 4 bases and J 1 base, leaving 8 bases between the germline ends. CDR3 region: CASSVTGNTEAFF. The CDR3 DNA follows: TGCGCCAGCAGCGTTACTGGGAACACTGAAGCTTTCTTT.

The V call is TRBV5-1, the J call TRBJ1-4; D may be TRBD1 (5 bases). V lost 4 bases to trimming and J lost 8 bases, with 18 bases between them. Germline assignment: CDR1 SGHRS and CDR2 YFSETQ. The CDR3 runs 15 residues. The chain's CDR3 is CASSPAGGVEEKLFF. The CDR3 DNA follows: TGCGCCAGCAGCCCGGCTGGGGGGGTCGAGGAAAAACTGTTTTTT. The variable domain in full, with the rest retrieved from reference TRBV5-1 and TRBJ1-4, is KAGVTQTPRYLIKTRGQQVTLSCSPISGHRSVSWYQQTPGQGLQFLFEYFSETQRNKGNFPGRFSGRQFSNSRSEMNVSTLELGDSALYLCASSPAGGVEEKLFFGSGTQLSVL.

The chain has TRBV9 and TRBJ2-5, with D tentatively TRBD2 (5 bases). The DNA end is more similar to TRBJ2-7, so the J call may be wrong. The CDR3 covers 14 residues. Germline loops: CDR1 SGDLS, CDR2 YYNGEE. The CDR3 region is CASSADFSSYEQYF. The CDR3 DNA reads TGTGCCAGCAGCGCGGACTTTAGCTCCTACGAGCAGTACTTC.

This clone came up once. The rearrangement uses TRBV15 and TRBJ2-4; D gene uncertain. V lost 0 bases, J lost 0 bases, and 6 bases lay in between. The germline V gene has CDR1 LNHNV and CDR2 YYDKDF (reference sequence). The CDR3 sequence is 15 residues long. CDR3 region: CATSRDILAKNIQYF. Written as DNA, the CDR3 is TGTGCCACCAGCAGAGATATCCTAGCCAAAAACATTCAGTACTTC.

V usage is TRBV5-1 and J usage is TRBJ2-1; TRBD1 matches at 8 bases. The CDR3 is 13 residues long. Germline CDR1 is SGHRS and CDR2 is YFSETQ. Germline trimming cut 4 bases from V and 7 bases from J; bases unmatched to any gene: 4. CDR3 nucleotide sequence: TGCGCCAGCAGCCTCGACAGGGGTAATGAGCAGTTCTTC. This codes for CASSLDRGNEQFF.

This sequence joins TRBV28 and TRBJ1-2; 8 bases are a match to TRBD1. There are 14 residues in the CDR3. V was clipped by 6 bases and J by 4 bases; unmatched bases: 7. Looked up from germline, CDR1 is MDHEN and CDR2 is SYDVKM. The CDR3 DNA sequence: TGTGCCAGCAGGGCAGGGGGCAGCGCCTATGGCTACACCTTC. Residues: CASRAGGSAYGYTF.

V is TRBV19 and J is TRBJ1-5; D not resolved. In germline, CDR1 is LNHDA, CDR2 SQIVND (reference sequence). This CDR3 contains 15 residues. The V and J ends lost 5 bases and 0 bases respectively, with 11 bases between them. The DNA of the CDR3 is TGTGCCAGTAGTGGCGAGGCCTATAGCAATCAGCCCCAGCATTTT. Translated: CASSGEAYSNQPQHF.

The V gene is TRBV10-3, the J gene TRBJ2-7; no reliable D call. V lost 3 bases and J 1 base, leaving 7 bases between the germline ends. The CDR3 is 13 amino acids. The germline V gene encodes CDR1 ENHRY and CDR2 SYGVKD. The CDR3 sequence: CAISEDTSYEQYF. CDR3 nucleotide sequence: TGTGCCATCAGTGAAGACACTTCCTACGAGCAGTACTTC.